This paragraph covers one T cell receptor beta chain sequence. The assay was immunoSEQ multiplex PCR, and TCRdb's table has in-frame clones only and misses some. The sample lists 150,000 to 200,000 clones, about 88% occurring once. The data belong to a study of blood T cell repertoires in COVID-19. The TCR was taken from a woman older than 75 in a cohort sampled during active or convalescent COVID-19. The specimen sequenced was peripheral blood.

CDR3 in DNA: TGTGCCTGGAGTGTAGGGATTAGGGGAACTAATGAAAAACTGTTTTTT. Translation: CAWSVGIRGTNEKLFF. The gene calls are TRBV30 and TRBJ1-4, with a weak D call TRBD1 (5 bases). The V gene lost 0 bases and the J gene lost 1 base, with 12 bases spanning the gap. CDR3 length: 16 amino acids. Germline-derived CDR1 and CDR2 are GTSNPN and SVGIG (reference sequence).